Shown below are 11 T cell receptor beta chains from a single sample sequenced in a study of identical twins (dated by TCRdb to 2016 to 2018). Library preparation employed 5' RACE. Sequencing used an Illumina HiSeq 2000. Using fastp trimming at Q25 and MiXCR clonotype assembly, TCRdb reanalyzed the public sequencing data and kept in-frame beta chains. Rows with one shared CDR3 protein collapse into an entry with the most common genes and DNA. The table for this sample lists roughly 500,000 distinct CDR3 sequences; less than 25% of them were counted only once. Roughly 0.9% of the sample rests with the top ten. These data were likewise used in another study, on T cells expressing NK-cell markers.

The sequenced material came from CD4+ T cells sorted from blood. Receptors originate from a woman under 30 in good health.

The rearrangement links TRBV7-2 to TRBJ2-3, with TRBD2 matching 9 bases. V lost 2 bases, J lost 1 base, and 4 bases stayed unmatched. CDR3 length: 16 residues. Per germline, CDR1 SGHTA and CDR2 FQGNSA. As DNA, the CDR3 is TGTGCCAGCAGCTTATTCCCTAGCGGGGGCACAGATACGCAGTATTTT. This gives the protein CASSLFPSGGTDTQYF.

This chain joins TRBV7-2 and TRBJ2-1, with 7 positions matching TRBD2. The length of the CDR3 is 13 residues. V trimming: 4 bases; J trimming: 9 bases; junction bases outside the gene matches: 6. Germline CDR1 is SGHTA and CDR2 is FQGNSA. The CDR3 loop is CASSSGLGTEQFF. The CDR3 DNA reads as TGTGCCAGCAGCTCCGGACTAGGCACTGAGCAGTTCTTC.

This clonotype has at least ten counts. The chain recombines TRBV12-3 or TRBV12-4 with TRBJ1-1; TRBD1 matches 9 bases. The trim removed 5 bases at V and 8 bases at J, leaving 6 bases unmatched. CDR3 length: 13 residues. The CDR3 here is CASSNQGTGEAFF. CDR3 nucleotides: TGTGCCAGCAGTAACCAGGGGACAGGGGAAGCTTTCTTT.

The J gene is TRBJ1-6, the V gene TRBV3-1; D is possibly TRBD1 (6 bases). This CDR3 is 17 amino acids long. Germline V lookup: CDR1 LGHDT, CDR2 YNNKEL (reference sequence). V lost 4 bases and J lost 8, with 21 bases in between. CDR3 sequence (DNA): TGTGCCAGCAGCCGCCGTGTACCTGGCAGGGGTGATTCACCCCTCCACTTT. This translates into CASSRRVPGRGDSPLHF.

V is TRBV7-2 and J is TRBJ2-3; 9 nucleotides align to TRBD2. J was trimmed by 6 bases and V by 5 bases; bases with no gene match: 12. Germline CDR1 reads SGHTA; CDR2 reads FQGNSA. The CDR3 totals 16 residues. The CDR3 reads CASSPNSGAGGDTQYF. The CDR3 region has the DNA TGTGCCAGCAGCCCTAACTCCGGGGCGGGGGGGGATACGCAGTATTTT.

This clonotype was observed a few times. The CDR3 DNA sequence: TGTGCCAGCAGAAAACAGGGGGCATATGAGCAGTTCTTC. Its protein is CASRKQGAYEQFF. The J gene is TRBJ2-1, the V gene TRBV27; 9 bases map to TRBD1. The CDR3 runs 13 residues. V lost 6 bases, J lost 8 bases, and 5 bases stayed unmatched. CDR1 and CDR2 from the germline V gene are MNHEY and SMNVEV (reference sequence).

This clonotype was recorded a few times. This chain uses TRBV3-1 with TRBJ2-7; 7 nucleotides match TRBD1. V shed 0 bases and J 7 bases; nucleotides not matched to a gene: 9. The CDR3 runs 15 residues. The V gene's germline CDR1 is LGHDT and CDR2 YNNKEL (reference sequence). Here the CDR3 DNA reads TGTGCCAGCAGCCAAGATGGAAGACAGGGTAAAGAGCAGTACTTC. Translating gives CASSQDGRQGKEQYF.

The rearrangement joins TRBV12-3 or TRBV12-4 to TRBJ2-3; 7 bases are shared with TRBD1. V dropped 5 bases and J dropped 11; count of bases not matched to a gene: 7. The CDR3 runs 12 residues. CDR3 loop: CASSKGGSGQYF. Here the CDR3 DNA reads TGTGCCAGCAGTAAAGGGGGCTCCGGGCAGTATTTT.

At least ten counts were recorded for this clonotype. Here the CDR3 DNA reads TGTGCCTGGAGTGTTGATAGCAATCAGCCCCAGCATTTT. Translated: CAWSVDSNQPQHF. The chain is built from TRBV30 and TRBJ1-5, with unresolved D. Germline V gives CDR1 GTSNPN, CDR2 SVGIG (reference sequence). The V and J ends lost 0 bases and 0 bases respectively, with 3 bases between them. There are 13 residues in the CDR3.

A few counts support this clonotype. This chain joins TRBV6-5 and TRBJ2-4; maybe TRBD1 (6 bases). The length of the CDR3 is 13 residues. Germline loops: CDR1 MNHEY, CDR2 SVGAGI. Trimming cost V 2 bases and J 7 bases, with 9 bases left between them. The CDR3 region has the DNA TGTGCCAGCAGTTACGTGCAGGGGAACATTCAGTACTTC. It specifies CASSYVQGNIQYF.

CDR3 bases: TGTGCCAGCAGGGGTAACAACTACGAGCAGTACTTC. Translation: CASRGNNYEQYF. This sequence joins TRBV28 and TRBJ2-7; D is uncertain. V was shortened by 6 bases and J by 3 bases, with 9 bases between the two germline ends. The CDR3 consists of 12 residues. CDR1 and CDR2 (germline): MDHEN, SYDVKM.